Following are 8 T cell receptor beta chains from one sample sequenced in a study of monozygotic twins with inflammatory bowel disease (dated by TCRdb to the late 2010s). Library creation used 5' RACE. Data came from an Illumina HiSeq 2500. The reads went through TCRdb reprocessing, and each CDR3 protein sequence gets one entry with no DNA. The sample has just over 300,000 distinct CDR3 sequences on record. In total, the top ten clones hold more than 4.5% of the sample. The sequenced sample consisted of blood. Receptor source: a human donor with ulcerative colitis or Crohn's disease, or a healthy co-twin of an affected twin (not recorded which).

This rearrangement joins TRBV28 to TRBJ2-3; without DNA, the TCRdb call of TRBD2 cannot be checked. Per germline, CDR1 MDHEN and CDR2 SYDVKM. The CDR3 sequence is 17 residues long. This CDR3 reads CASPPGLAGGGTDTQYF.

The CDR3 reads CANSSPRPQGANQPQHF. The rearrangement joins TRBV19 to TRBJ1-5; the TCRdb call, TRBD1, lacks DNA for checking. Looked up from germline, CDR1 is LNHDA and CDR2 is SQIVND (reference sequence). CDR3 size: 17 residues.

The rearrangement joins TRBV20-1 to TRBJ1-1; TCRdb's D call, TRBD1, is unchecked because there is no DNA. Germline V CDR1 and CDR2: DFQATT, SNEGSKA (reference sequence). The CDR3 extends over 13 amino acids. This CDR3 is CSADRVSDTEAFF.

The gene calls are TRBV20-1 and TRBJ2-5; TCRdb outputs TRBD1, but without DNA this stays unchecked. Germline CDR1 reads DFQATT; CDR2 reads SNEGSKA (reference sequence). The CDR3 length is 14 residues. CDR3 protein: CSARDRGGKETQYF.

V and J are TRBV19 and TRBJ1-5. The germline V gene has CDR1 LNHDA and CDR2 SQIVND (reference sequence). The CDR3 covers 16 residues. The CDR3: CASSILWRENNQPQHF.

The chain links TRBV18 to TRBJ2-7; TCRdb designates TRBD1, a call that cannot be tested without DNA. Germline-derived CDR1 and CDR2 are KGHSH and LQKENI. The CDR3 contains 14 residues. Here the CDR3 reads CASSPVWDSYEQYF.

The V and J genes are TRBV6-1 and TRBJ1-4. The germline V gene has CDR1 MNHNS and CDR2 SASEGT. The CDR3 is 16 residues long. The CDR3 sequence: CASSQPYETSEEKLFF.

The chain joins TRBV24-1 to TRBJ2-3. Germline-derived CDR1 and CDR2 are KGHDR and SFDVKD. The CDR3 length is 11 residues. The CDR3 sequence: CATSDLDTQYF.